These T cell receptor beta chains were read from a single sample in a study of a mutant IDH1 vaccine in newly diagnosed glioma. The data were produced by immunoSEQ multiplex PCR, yet TCRdb's version contains in-frame clones alone and is incomplete. This table holds 25,000 to 40,000 clones, approximately 80% found once. These receptors' targets are unknown. Sequenced material: PBMCs, taken from a glioma patient whose treatment included an IDH1 peptide vaccine. The receptors stem from a man aged 25-40 years with glioma. Each CDR3 is given with its conserved first and last residue. Fields, in order: V gene, J gene, CDR3 protein.

TRBV27	TRBJ2-7	CASSLLFRDEQYF
TRBV5-1	TRBJ2-2	CASSSITGTQFTGELFF
TRBV5-8	TRBJ1-1	CASSLVKPRNTEAFF
TRBV9	TRBJ2-3	CASSRREYTDTQYF
TRBV27	TRBJ2-6	CASSLLGTSGPRSSGANVLTF
TRBV29-1	TRBJ2-2	CSVEDSRLATGTGELFF
TRBV4-1	TRBJ1-5	CASADRDNQPQHF
TRBV7-9	TRBJ2-7	CASSSLAATSYEQYF
TRBV27	TRBJ2-6	CASSLVGGAGANVLTF
TRBV10-3	TRBJ1-1	CAISEVSRNTEAFF
TRBV6-6	TRBJ2-3	CASSYGPDTQYF
TRBV5-5	TRBJ2-2	CASSLKRTYTGELFF
TRBV19	TRBJ2-7	CASSVTGNSYEQYF
TRBV7-9	TRBJ2-1	CASSFDEQFF
TRBV5-1	TRBJ2-7	CASSLVGLPSEQYF
TRBV6-6	TRBJ2-2	CASTHSNTGELFF
TRBV18	TRBJ2-2	CASSPDTGELFF
TRBV2	TRBJ1-2	CASSQNSGDGYTF
TRBV18	TRBJ1-2	CASSPLGFDGYTF
TRBV6-5	TRBJ1-1	CASSFDRTPLKAFF
TRBV5-1	TRBJ2-3	CASSQGRGYTDTQYF
TRBV7-9	TRBJ1-5	CASSPDGEPYSNQPQHF
TRBV6-1	TRBJ2-3	CASSEAPGGGSTDTQYF
TRBV7-6	TRBJ2-1	CASSLSSGAQNEQFF
TRBV6-6	TRBJ1-1	CASRVTDRAWDTEAFF
TRBV4-1	TRBJ1-5	CASSQLSDSNQPQHF